These 15 T cell receptor beta chains came from one sample sequenced in a study of early T cells in non-severe SARS-CoV-2 infection. TCRdb fed the 5' RACE reads into MiXCR, producing one record per CDR3 protein. The sample has just under 90,000 distinct CDR3 sequences, 14% seen once. The source material was whole blood. These receptors were collected from an adult who was a healthcare worker with PCR-confirmed SARS-CoV-2 infection or an uninfected control (not recorded which).

This clonotype turned up a few times. The rearrangement joins TRBV7-9 to TRBJ2-3; TRBD2 is a possible D gene (6 bases). CDR1 and CDR2 from the germline V gene are SEHNR and FQNEAQ (reference sequence). The CDR3 sequence is 17 residues long. Trimming removed 1 base from V and 6 bases from J, with 20 bases in between. This CDR3 is CASSLGPGLSLQDTQYF. Here the CDR3 DNA reads TGTGCCAGCAGCTTAGGCCCGGGACTCAGCTTGCAGGATACGCAGTATTTT.

In its sample, this clonotype was seen many times. The CDR3 coding sequence is TGTGCCAGCAGCTTAGGACTCCCGGAACGCGAGCAGTACTTC. Its translation is CASSLGLPEREQYF. The rearrangement uses TRBV7-9 and TRBJ2-7; D gene uncertain. This CDR3 has 14 amino acids. The ends were cut back, 1 base at V and 6 bases at J, with 13 bases in the middle. Germline V CDR1 and CDR2: SEHNR, FQNEAQ (reference sequence).

This clonotype was counted a few times. The rearrangement links TRBV29-1 to TRBJ2-7; 10 nucleotides agree with TRBD1. From germline, CDR1 is SQVTM and CDR2 ANQGSEA. J gave up 12 bases and V 6 bases, and 11 bases lay outside the gene matches. The CDR3 is 12 amino acids. CDR3 in DNA: TGCAGCGTCCCCTCGACAGGGGGCGCGCGGTACTTC. Its translation is CSVPSTGGARYF.

Many counts were recorded for this clonotype. V and J are TRBV11-3 and TRBJ2-1; D is unclear. There are 15 residues in the CDR3. The V and J ends lost 5 bases and 1 base respectively, with 12 bases between them. CDR1 and CDR2 from the germline V gene are SGHNT and YENEEA. The CDR3, as DNA: TGTGCCAGCAGCCCACGGAAAGGGTCCTACAATGAGCAGTTCTTC. The encoded protein is CASSPRKGSYNEQFF.

The chain has TRBV6-5 and TRBJ2-2; the D is unclear. This CDR3 has 17 amino acids. In germline, CDR1 is MNHEY, CDR2 SVGAGI. Trimming cost V 2 bases and J 2 bases, with 15 bases left between them. DNA of the CDR3: TGTGCCAGCAGTTACGGAGCTTGGGCAGCCAACACCGGGGAGCTGTTTTTT. This gives the protein CASSYGAWAANTGELFF.

This clonotype was picked up a small number of times. The chain carries TRBV13 and TRBJ2-1; D perhaps matches TRBD2 (5 bases). This CDR3 is built from 14 residues. The V end was cut by 5 bases, the J end by 4 bases, with 12 bases between. The V gene's germline CDR1 is PRHDT and CDR2 FYEKMQ (reference sequence). CDR3 protein: CASSPVARYNEQFF. The CDR3 region has the DNA TGTGCCAGCAGCCCGGTAGCGCGTTACAATGAGCAGTTCTTC.

The J gene is TRBJ2-1, the V gene TRBV2; D remains unclear. The germline V gene has CDR1 SNHLY and CDR2 FYNNEI. With 1 base removed from V and 8 bases from J, the gap between germline ends came to 6 bases. CDR3 length: 12 residues. The CDR3 DNA sequence: TGTGCCAGCAGTGAAGGGTCCGATGAGCAGTTCTTC. This encodes CASSEGSDEQFF.

A note on this clonotype: The conserved final phenylalanine or tryptophan is absent from the CDR3, which likely points to a read error. This chain links TRBV7-8 with TRBJ2-1; D is undetermined. The CDR3 extends over 13 amino acids. The V gene lost 7 bases and the J gene lost 5 bases, with 12 bases spanning the gap. Germline V gives CDR1 SGHVS, CDR2 FQNEAQ. The CDR3 coding sequence is TGTGCCAGCAACCCCGAAGGGAACAATGAGCAGTTCTCC. This gives the protein CASNPEGNNEQFS.

The chain joins TRBV29-1 to TRBJ2-2; D uncertain. In germline, CDR1 is SQVTM, CDR2 ANQGSEA. V was clipped by 5 bases and J by 2 bases, with 6 bases between them. The CDR3 is 12 amino acids. The CDR3 bases are TGCAGCGTTCTGGCAAACACCGGGGAGCTGTTTTTT. It translates to CSVLANTGELFF.

This clonotype was found a few times. This rearrangement joins TRBV28 to TRBJ2-7; TRBD2 agrees at 8 bases. The V segment lost 6 bases and the J segment 2 bases; nucleotides outside the gene matches: 9. The CDR3 extends over 15 amino acids. The germline V gene has CDR1 MDHEN and CDR2 SYDVKM. CDR3 sequence (DNA): TGTGCCAGCAGCCCCCCCCGGGGGGGCGCCTACGAGCAGTACTTC. Translation: CASSPPRGGAYEQYF.

The gene calls are TRBV28 and TRBJ2-7; 10 bases fit TRBD2. There are 14 residues in the CDR3. Germline-derived CDR1 and CDR2 are MDHEN and SYDVKM. V was pared by 3 bases and J by 2 bases, with 1 base of the junction left unmatched. Written as DNA, the CDR3 is TGTGCCAGCAGTTTCAGCGGGAGGGCCTACGAGCAGTACTTC. Protein product: CASSFSGRAYEQYF. Complete variable domain (other parts from reference TRBV28 and TRBJ2-7): DVKVTQSSRYLVKRTGEKVFLECVQDMDHENMFWYRQDPGLGLRLIYFSYDVKMKEKGDIPEGYSVSREKKERFSLILESASTNQTSMYLCASSFSGRAYEQYFGPGTRLTVT.

The V call is TRBV7-9, the J call TRBJ2-5, with a possible D match to TRBD2 (5 bases). V was pared by 5 bases and J by 1 base, with 14 bases between. Germline V gene data show CDR1 as SEHNR and CDR2 as FQNEAQ (reference sequence). The CDR3 sequence is 15 residues long. CDR3: CASSPSRGTQETQYF. The CDR3 bases are TGTGCCAGCAGCCCGAGCCGGGGAACCCAAGAGACCCAGTACTTC.

This clonotype was picked up one time. The chain uses TRBV7-6 and TRBJ2-7; TRBD1 aligns across 7 bases. Germline-derived CDR1 and CDR2 are SGHVS and FNYEAQ. The ends lost 5 bases at V and 2 bases at J; junction bases unmatched: 3. This CDR3 is built from 13 residues. The CDR3 nucleotides are TGTGCCAGCAGCGCCGGGACAGCCTACGAGCAGTACTTC. This encodes CASSAGTAYEQYF.

This clonotype was counted between two and nine times. The rearrangement joins TRBV29-1 to TRBJ2-5; 9 bases are shared with TRBD1. Losses at the gene ends were 7 bases for V and 5 bases for J; bases not matched to a gene: 11. Germline V CDR1 and CDR2: SQVTM, ANQGSEA. There are 14 residues in the CDR3. The CDR3 loop is CSGVPQGAKETQYF. For the CDR3, the DNA is TGCAGCGGAGTTCCACAGGGGGCGAAGGAGACCCAGTACTTC.

There are a few counts of this clonotype. This chain joins TRBV15 and TRBJ2-3, with 9 bases identical to TRBD2. The V and J ends lost 4 bases and 0 bases, in that order; junction bases with no gene match: 5. The germline CDR1 and CDR2 sequences are LNHNV and YYDKDF (reference sequence). This CDR3 is built from 16 residues. CDR3 in DNA: TGTGCCACCAGCACCCGACTAGCGGCTAGCACAGATACGCAGTATTTT. As protein: CATSTRLAASTDTQYF.